This T cell receptor (beta chain) derives from a study of T cell repertoires in aging, cancer and after chemotherapy. Study details: Donor ages fell into six groups from 30 or younger up to 70 or older. Pre- and post-chemotherapy samples were paired from glioblastoma patients treated with temozolomide-based therapy. The full dataset contained several million TCR reads.

TRB rearrangements spanning V, D and J were amplified using mixed TRB-A/B primers. TCRdb itself ran the multiplex PCR reads through MiXCR, one entry per CDR3 protein. The sample includes some 3,800 distinct CDR3 sequences, 25% to 30% of them seen just once. Worth noting for this clonotype: The antigen remains undetermined.

Amplification of TCR beta used genomic DNA extracted from peripheral blood. Broader study findings: In healthy donors, age-related TCR diversity loss mainly reflected lost richness.

The material sequenced was blood. The source is a human donor with a solid tumor.

CDR3 sequence reads: CASSYLSRDRGPDTQYF. CDR3 DNA sequence: TGTGCCAGCAGTTACCTAAGCCGGGACAGGGGACCAGATACGCAGTATTTT. The gene calls are TRBV6-5 and TRBJ2-3; 10 bases map to TRBD1. Germline values: CDR1 MNHEY, CDR2 SVGAGI. The length of the CDR3 is 17 residues. V lost 2 bases to trimming and J lost 4 bases; unmatched junction nucleotides: 9.